The 17 T cell receptor beta chains in this list originate from one sample, sequenced in a study of CD8+ T cells in alopecia areata. Extracted from the samples, RNA was reverse transcribed into cDNA to serve as the sequencing template. Some clones are missing from TCRdb's copy, which holds only in-frame ones; the method was immunoSEQ multiplex PCR. The data hold 130,000 or so clones, with about 50% observed a single time. Sample: NKG2D-low CD8+ T cells sorted from blood. These receptors originate from a human donor with alopecia areata.

This clone turned up a few times. The chain joins TRBV29-1 to TRBJ2-5, with D tentatively TRBD2 (5 bases). Between the trimmed V and J ends, which lost 6 bases and 1 base, there was a span of 18 bases. The V gene's germline CDR1 is SQVTM and CDR2 ANQGSEA. This CDR3 comprises 15 residues. CDR3 nucleotide sequence: TGCAGCGTCCCTATAGGGCCGGAGGTCCAAGAGACCCAGTACTTC. Protein sequence: CSVPIGPEVQETQYF.

This clone was seen only once. This chain links TRBV2 with TRBJ2-2; no clear D. This CDR3 spans 12 amino acids. Germline V gene data show CDR1 as SNHLY and CDR2 as FYNNEI. Trimming stripped 8 bases from V and 4 bases from J, with 8 bases between. CDR3 in DNA: TGTGCCAGCTTAAAAACCACCGGGGAGCTGTTTTTT. Translation gives CASLKTTGELFF.

The V gene is TRBV5-1, the J gene TRBJ2-3; 8 positions agree with TRBD1. The length of the CDR3 is 15 residues. V was pared by 6 bases and J by 6 bases, with 12 bases of the junction left unmatched. The V gene's germline CDR1 is SGHRS and CDR2 YFSETQ. In nucleotides, the CDR3 is TGCGCCAGCACCCGACGGGACAGGTCGGCTGATACGCAGTATTTT. It encodes CASTRRDRSADTQYF.

The chain has TRBV29-1 and TRBJ2-7; D unresolved. The CDR3 has 12 amino acids. Deletions cut 1 base from V and 3 bases from J, with 7 bases between. CDR1 is SQVTM and CDR2 is ANQGSEA in the germline V gene. CDR3 DNA: TGCAGCGTTGAAGGCAAGAACTACGAGCAGTACTTC. This codes for CSVEGKNYEQYF.

J is TRBJ2-7 and V is TRBV5-6, with D unclear. Germline values: CDR1 SGHDT, CDR2 YYEEEE. The V and J ends lost 1 base and 6 bases respectively, with 5 bases between them. The CDR3 contains 11 residues. CDR3 loop: CASSLMGEQYF. In nucleotides, the CDR3 is TGTGCCAGCAGCTTGATGGGCGAGCAGTACTTC.

The V gene is TRBV29-1, the J gene TRBJ2-4; D uncertain. The CDR3 extends over 17 amino acids. CDR1 is SQVTM, CDR2 ANQGSEA, per germline. With 5 bases removed from V and 0 bases from J, the gap between germline ends came to 20 bases. In nucleotides, the CDR3 is TGCAGCGTTCTGAAGTCAGGCAGCCAACTAGCCAAAAACATTCAGTACTTC. It codes for CSVLKSGSQLAKNIQYF.

The V call is TRBV30, the J call TRBJ2-3, with D unclear. The V gene lost 5 bases and the J gene lost 3 bases, with 9 bases spanning the gap. In germline, CDR1 is GTSNPN, CDR2 SVGIG (reference sequence). The CDR3 totals 12 residues. CDR3 nucleotides: TGTGCCTGGGATCCGGGTACAGATACGCAGTATTTT. Its translation is CAWDPGTDTQYF.

This clone turned up a few times. V and J are TRBV29-1 and TRBJ2-7; D ambiguous. CDR1 is SQVTM and CDR2 is ANQGSEA in the germline V gene. Trimming shortened V by 7 bases and J by 0 bases, and 10 bases separated the two germline ends. CDR3 length: 12 residues. CDR3 region: CSATVYSYEQYF. CDR3 in DNA: TGCAGCGCTACAGTTTACTCCTACGAGCAGTACTTC.

V gene TRBV28 combines with J gene TRBJ2-7; TRBD2 agrees at 10 bases. This CDR3 is 14 amino acids long. Germline loops: CDR1 MDHEN, CDR2 SYDVKM. The CDR3 DNA reads as TGTGCTGCGGCCGTGTCTAGCGGGGGCTACGAGCAGTACTTC. Translation gives CAAAVSSGGYEQYF.

The chain has TRBV29-1 and TRBJ1-3; D not resolved. The CDR3 runs to 15 residues. Per the germline V gene, CDR1 is SQVTM and CDR2 is ANQGSEA. V was cut by 1 base and J by 0 bases, with 10 bases left in between. Written as DNA, the CDR3 is TGCAGCGTTGAAGGCGCGGGGTCCTCTGGAAACACCATATATTTT. Its translation is CSVEGAGSSGNTIYF.

CDR3 loop: CASRRVSGANVLTF. In nucleotides, the CDR3 is TGTGCCAGCAGGCGGGTTTCTGGGGCCAACGTCCTGACTTTC. The chain combines TRBV11-2 with TRBJ2-6; weak D call: TRBD2 (5 bases). Trimming took 6 bases from V and 1 from J, leaving 7 bases between them. The CDR3 has 14 amino acids. From germline, CDR1 is SGHAT and CDR2 FQNNGV.

With regard to this clone: Other DNA sequences in the same sample also yield this CDR3. The chain couples TRBV29-1 to TRBJ2-7; D is uncertain. This CDR3 region has 10 residues. From germline, CDR1 is SQVTM and CDR2 ANQGSEA. Trimming took 4 bases from V and 3 from J, leaving 4 bases between them. The CDR3 here is CSVVIYEQYF. In DNA, the CDR3 is TGCAGCGTTGTCATCTACGAGCAGTACTTC.

The rearrangement joins TRBV28 to TRBJ1-1; TRBD1 aligns across 7 bases. V lost 2 bases and J lost 4; bases outside the gene matches: 7. The CDR3 runs to 15 residues. The germline CDR1 and CDR2 sequences are MDHEN and SYDVKM. Here the CDR3 DNA reads TGTGCCAGCAGTTTAAAGACAGGACAGGCCACTGAAGCTTTCTTT. Encoded protein: CASSLKTGQATEAFF.

This clone was detected ten times or more. The genes are TRBV28 and TRBJ2-6; D possibly corresponds to TRBD1 (6 bases). Germline CDR1 MDHEN, CDR2 SYDVKM. V lost 11 bases and J 4 bases, leaving 21 bases between the germline ends. The CDR3 has 16 residues. The CDR3 loop reads CAGSPGEPGGANVLTF. CDR3 in DNA: TGTGCCGGGTCCCCAGGGGAACCGGGCGGGGCCAACGTCCTGACTTTC.

The sample holds a few counts of this clone. This sequence joins TRBV7-6 and TRBJ1-2; 10 nucleotides agree with TRBD1. CDR3 length: 14 residues. CDR1 SGHVS and CDR2 FNYEAQ come from the germline V gene. The ends lost 5 bases at V and 10 bases at J; junction bases unmatched: 10. CDR3 bases: TGTGCCAGCAGCAGGATTGGGACAGGGGATTCCTACACCTTC. Protein: CASSRIGTGDSYTF.

This clone occurred a few times. The rearrangement uses TRBV29-1 and TRBJ2-2; D possibly corresponds to TRBD2 (6 bases). There are 14 residues in the CDR3. The V end was cut by 1 base, the J end by 1 base, with 7 bases between. Germline CDR1 is SQVTM and CDR2 is ANQGSEA. The CDR3: CSVEVSGNTGELFF. Written as DNA, the CDR3 is TGCAGCGTTGAAGTTAGCGGGAACACCGGGGAGCTGTTTTTT.

This clone has a handful of counts. The CDR3 DNA reads as TGCAGCGCTTCAGATCCCGGTGGGAACACTGAAGCTTTCTTT. Translated: CSASDPGGNTEAFF. The V call is TRBV29-1, the J call TRBJ1-1; D is ambiguous. Germline assignment: CDR1 SQVTM and CDR2 ANQGSEA. With 7 bases removed from V and 1 base from J, the gap between germline ends came to 16 bases. The CDR3 is made up of 14 amino acids.